This is a list of T cell receptor beta chains from one sample in a study of cytomegalovirus exposure and HLA in healthy donors. Produced via immunoSEQ multiplex PCR; TCRdb's table is partial and in-frame only. In the table there are roughly 100,000 clones, about 83% of which are singletons. The sample comprised PBMCs. The receptor set was obtained from a female donor in good health and CMV-seropositive. Both conserved end residues are part of each CDR3. The D gene is left open where the match is weak. Rows may omit the clone size; those that give it use once, few, many or a size class.

abundance | j_gene | d_gene | v_gene | CDR3aa | CDR3nt
- | TRBJ1-1 | - | TRBV7-3 | CASSLERRNTEAFF | TGTGCCAGCAGCCTCGAGAGAAGGAACACTGAAGCTTTCTTT
- | TRBJ2-3 | - | TRBV6-4 | CASSDSGGSGLGTDTQYF | TGTGCCAGCAGTGACTCAGGCGGAAGCGGGTTGGGCACAGATACGCAGTATTTT
- | TRBJ2-7 | - | TRBV7-2 | CASSLTPGETYEQYF | TGTGCCAGCAGCTTGACCCCAGGGGAGACCTACGAGCAGTACTTC
- | TRBJ2-2 | - | TRBV10-1 | CASSETRAGELFF | TGCGCCAGCAGTGAGACACGGGCCGGGGAGCTGTTTTTT
few | TRBJ1-1 | - | TRBV4-2 | CASSQGPGNTEAFF | TGTGCCAGCAGCCAAGGGCCAGGCAACACTGAAGCTTTCTTT
- | TRBJ2-2 | TRBD2 | TRBV7-9 | CASSLWDYSNTGELFF | TGTGCCAGCAGCTTATGGGACTACTCGAACACCGGGGAGCTGTTTTTT
- | TRBJ2-5 | - | TRBV7-8 | CASSNRVGAETQYF | TGTGCCAGCAGCAACAGGGTAGGGGCAGAGACCCAGTACTTC
- | TRBJ2-2 | - | TRBV19 | CASKRLASTPNTGELFF | TGTGCCAGCAAGCGGCTAGCGTCTACTCCGAACACCGGGGAGCTGTTTTTT
once | TRBJ1-1 | - | TRBV2 | CASSYRPNTEAFF | TGTGCCAGCAGTTACAGACCGAACACTGAAGCTTTCTTT
- | TRBJ1-4 | - | TRBV7-2 | CASSLGQVEKLFF | TGTGCCAGCAGCTTAGGTCAGGTTGAAAAACTGTTTTTT
- | TRBJ2-1 | TRBD1 | TRBV5-6 | CASSLVTGNEQFF | TGTGCCAGCAGCTTGGTGACAGGGAATGAGCAGTTCTTC
few | TRBJ1-1 | - | TRBV6-5 | CASSRSSPTEAFF | TGTGCCAGCAGCCGATCTAGTCCCACTGAAGCTTTCTTT
- | TRBJ2-5 | TRBD2 | TRBV30 | CAWSRGTRPRPGTQYF | TGTGCCTGGAGTAGGGGGACTAGACCCCGGCCGGGGACCCAGTACTTC
- | TRBJ2-5 | TRBD2 | TRBV18 | CASSPQRARGGETQYF | TGTGCCAGCTCACCGCAACGGGCCCGGGGAGGGGAGACCCAGTACTTC
once | TRBJ1-1 | TRBD1 | TRBV5-1 | CASSLDRTGLGTNTEAFF | TGCGCCAGCAGCTTGGATAGGACAGGGTTAGGGACGAACACTGAAGCTTTCTTT
- | TRBJ2-5 | - | TRBV27 | CASRRLREQETQYF | TGTGCCAGCAGGAGGTTGAGGGAACAAGAGACCCAGTACTTC
- | TRBJ2-2 | - | TRBV6-6 | CASSPVGGNTGELFF | TGTGCCAGCAGTCCGGTCGGGGGTAACACCGGGGAGCTGTTTTTT
- | TRBJ2-7 | TRBD2 | TRBV6-1 | CASSVLAGFADEQYF | TGTGCCAGCAGTGTACTAGCGGGATTCGCTGACGAGCAGTACTTC
- | TRBJ1-1 | TRBD1 | TRBV6-1 | CASSGLLLRDRGMNTEAFF | TGTGCCAGCAGTGGCCTCCTTCTACGGGACAGAGGGATGAACACTGAAGCTTTCTTT
few | TRBJ1-1 | TRBD1 | TRBV19 | CASSIDRDRGVMNTEAFF | TGTGCCAGTAGTATAGATCGGGACAGGGGGGTGATGAACACTGAAGCTTTCTTT
- | TRBJ2-1 | TRBD2 | TRBV9 | CASNRGALAGGPPYNEQFF | TGTGCCAGCAACAGGGGGGCCCTAGCGGGAGGGCCCCCCTACAATGAGCAGTTCTTC
- | TRBJ1-1 | - | TRBV11-2 | CASSLGTRRDNGEAFF | TGTGCCAGCAGCTTAGGAACCCGGCGGGATAATGGTGAAGCTTTCTTT
- | TRBJ2-3 | TRBD1 | TRBV19 | CASKNRRDRGPDTQYF | TGTGCCAGTAAAAACCGCCGGGACAGGGGGCCAGATACGCAGTATTTT
- | TRBJ1-3 | - | TRBV19 | CASSSTGSSGNTIYF | TGTGCCAGTTCCTCAACAGGGAGCTCTGGAAACACCATATATTTT
- | TRBJ1-2 | - | TRBV13 | CASSPRRQMLYGYTF | TGTGCCAGCAGCCCCCGGAGACAGATGCTCTATGGCTACACCTTC
- | TRBJ1-6 | TRBD1 | TRBV15 | CATSRPGTGGNSPLHF | TGTGCCACCAGCAGACCCGGGACAGGGGGTAATTCACCCCTCCACTTT
- | TRBJ2-2 | - | TRBV9 | CASSVSETGELFF | TGTGCCAGCAGCGTCTCAGAAACCGGGGAGCTGTTTTTT
- | TRBJ1-1 | - | TRBV2 | CASRLTREAFF | TGTGCCAGCAGACTGACACGCGAAGCTTTCTTT
few | TRBJ2-1 | TRBD1 | TRBV6-5 | CASSSRRWQGASEQFF | TGTGCCAGCAGTTCCCGGAGATGGCAGGGGGCAAGTGAGCAGTTCTTC
- | TRBJ2-3 | - | TRBV2 | CASNVGGSTDTQYF | TGTGCCAGCAACGTTGGGGGGAGCACAGATACGCAGTATTTT
- | TRBJ2-3 | - | TRBV18 | CASSPGRRGFSTDTQYF | TGTGCCAGCTCACCGGGGCGGAGAGGTTTTAGCACAGATACGCAGTATTTT
- | TRBJ1-1 | TRBD1 | TRBV6-6 | CASSLWTGAMNTEAFF | TGTGCCAGCAGTCTGTGGACAGGGGCCATGAACACTGAAGCTTTCTTT
- | TRBJ1-1 | TRBD1 | TRBV19 | CASSIARGPTEAFF | TGTGCCAGTAGTATAGCCAGGGGGCCCACTGAAGCTTTCTTT
- | TRBJ1-5 | TRBD1 | TRBV7-8 | CASKGQGNQPQHF | TGTGCCAGCAAGGGACAGGGAAATCAGCCCCAGCATTTT
- | TRBJ1-5 | TRBD1 | TRBV7-2 | CASSRDRDQPQHF | TGTGCCAGCAGCCGTGACAGGGATCAGCCCCAGCATTTT
- | TRBJ1-6 | TRBD1 | TRBV6-5 | CASTPGTGRNSPLHF | TGTGCCAGCACTCCCGGGACAGGGCGTAATTCACCCCTCCACTTT
- | TRBJ2-2 | - | TRBV5-1 | CASSYATGSTGELFF | TGCGCCAGCAGCTACGCGACAGGAAGTACCGGGGAGCTGTTTTTT
few | TRBJ1-3 | - | TRBV14 | CASSPLRNTIYF | TGTGCCAGCAGCCCCCTCCGAAACACCATATATTTT
- | TRBJ2-3 | - | TRBV5-1 | CASSSGSTDTQYF | TGCGCCAGCAGCTCCGGGAGCACAGATACGCAGTATTTT
- | TRBJ2-3 | - | TRBV7-9 | CASSSRVSTDTQYF | TGTGCCAGCAGCTCCAGGGTTAGCACAGATACGCAGTATTTT
- | TRBJ1-2 | - | TRBV5-1 | CASSPGPTGISYGYTF | TGCGCCAGCAGCCCCGGCCCGACAGGTATTTCCTATGGCTACACCTTC
- | TRBJ1-6 | TRBD1 | TRBV15 | CATSSGQGYNSPLHF | TGTGCCACCAGCAGTGGACAGGGCTACAATTCACCCCTCCACTTT
- | TRBJ1-5 | - | TRBV18 | CASSPDNLSNQPQHF | TGTGCCAGCTCACCGGACAACCTTAGCAATCAGCCCCAGCATTTT
- | TRBJ2-2 | - | TRBV18 | CASSPRSRSQNPNTGELFF | TGTGCCAGCTCACCACGGTCGAGGAGCCAAAACCCGAACACCGGGGAGCTGTTTTTT
- | TRBJ1-2 | TRBD1 | TRBV7-2 | CASSLDPWTGRLVNYGYTF | TGTGCCAGCAGCTTAGACCCTTGGACAGGGCGCCTTGTTAACTATGGCTACACCTTC
- | TRBJ1-4 | TRBD1 | TRBV28 | CASSPQEQGEYSYREKLFF | TGTGCCAGCAGTCCTCAGGAACAGGGGGAGTACAGTTACAGAGAAAAACTGTTTTTT
- | TRBJ2-7 | TRBD2 | TRBV9 | CASSETSGSAYEQYF | TGTGCCAGCAGCGAAACTAGCGGGAGTGCCTACGAGCAGTACTTC
- | TRBJ1-1 | TRBD1 | TRBV11-1 | CASRGDSPFNTEAFF | TGTGCCAGCAGGGGGGACAGCCCGTTCAACACTGAAGCTTTCTTT
- | TRBJ2-3 | - | TRBV5-6 | CASSLRMGLVGTDTQYF | TGTGCCAGCAGCTTGCGGATGGGCCTTGTTGGCACAGATACGCAGTATTTT
- | TRBJ2-1 | - | TRBV11-2 | CASSFALPPREQFF | TGTGCCAGCAGCTTTGCCCTTCCTCCCAGGGAGCAGTTCTTC
- | TRBJ1-1 | TRBD1 | TRBV28 | CASRDTGGTEAFF | TGTGCCAGCAGGGACACAGGGGGCACTGAAGCTTTCTTT
- | TRBJ2-2 | TRBD2 | TRBV2 | CASAGLAGGGWTGELFF | TGTGCCAGCGCGGGACTAGCGGGAGGAGGCTGGACCGGGGAGCTGTTTTTT
- | TRBJ2-1 | - | TRBV7-2 | CASSLTVLLSEQFF | TGTGCCAGCAGCTTAACCGTCCTTCTCAGTGAGCAGTTCTTC
- | TRBJ2-1 | TRBD2 | TRBV5-6 | CASSLTGRANEQFF | TGTGCCAGCAGCTTAACCGGGAGGGCCAATGAGCAGTTCTTC
- | TRBJ1-1 | - | TRBV19 | CASSISVVGRTEAFF | TGTGCCAGTAGTATTAGCGTGGTAGGACGCACTGAAGCTTTCTTT
- | TRBJ1-2 | - | TRBV4-1 | CASSLGRQEFYGYTF | TGCGCCAGCAGCCTGGGGAGACAGGAGTTCTATGGCTACACCTTC
- | TRBJ2-7 | - | TRBV27 | CASSRIGENRLEQYF | TGTGCCAGCAGTCGTATCGGGGAGAATCGCCTCGAGCAGTACTTC